This T cell receptor (beta chain) was captured in a study of Ad26.COV2.S vaccination and SARS-CoV-2 variants. Study details: In the COV1001 trial, the donor was in the Ad26.COV2.S arm. Findings of the study overall: Substantial breadth was reported for post-vaccination spike-specific CD8+ and CD4+ T cells. Ad26.COV2.S recipients had broader spike-specific TCRs (P = 0.0014).

The treatment is: 15 to 20 received Ad26.COV2.S at low or high dose, single or two shots; several received placebo; per-sample allocation not given. Sampling took place 63 days after the first vaccine or placebo injection. Recruitment in Boston yielded a donor of adult age, 18-55 years. The protocol was immunoSEQ multiplex PCR, while the TCRdb copy is restricted to in-frame clones and leaves out a portion. This table has 380,000 or so clones, 83% appearing once. Comments on this clone: Antigen unknown.

Germline CDR1 and CDR2: SGHTA and FQGNSA. The CDR3 consists of 14 residues. Trimming took off 1 base at V and 1 base at J, with 7 bases between the two ends. The source was peripheral blood, collected in a trial of Ad26.COV2.S vaccine versus placebo. The V call is TRBV7-2, the J call TRBJ2-5, with D unclear. This TCR was sampled from a person between 18 and 59 years old who received the Ad26.COV2.S COVID-19 vaccine or a placebo. The CDR3 nucleotides read TGTGCCAGCAGCTTAGTAGGACCCCAAGAGACCCAGTACTTC. Amino acid sequence: CASSLVGPQETQYF.